One and the same sample provided the 5 T cell receptor beta chains below, sequenced in a study of T cell responses to AZD1222 COVID-19 vaccine. The protocol was immunoSEQ multiplex PCR, while the TCRdb copy is restricted to in-frame clones and leaves out a portion. The sample carries around 160,000 clones, 90% to 95% recorded once. This material consisted of peripheral blood, taken 28 days after the second AZD1222 dose. Source of these receptors: an adult who received the AZD1222 COVID-19 vaccine.

The chain uses TRBV2 and TRBJ1-6; TRBD1 matches at 9 bases. Germline CDR1 is SNHLY and CDR2 is FYNNEI. This CDR3 region has 15 residues. V shed 4 bases and J 9 bases; nucleotides not matched to a gene: 7. The DNA of the CDR3 is TGTGCCAGCAGTGCAGGGGGACAGGGTGGTTCACCCCTCCACTTT. It is translated as CASSAGGQGGSPLHF.

The rearrangement uses TRBV19 and TRBJ1-1; maybe TRBD1 (5 bases). This CDR3 is 13 amino acids long. Per germline, CDR1 LNHDA and CDR2 SQIVND (reference sequence). The germline V and J ends were trimmed by 2 bases and 4 bases, with 8 bases remaining between them. CDR3 loop: CASSIQGGTEAFF. For the CDR3, the DNA is TGTGCCAGTAGTATACAGGGAGGCACTGAAGCTTTCTTT.

J is TRBJ2-7 and V is TRBV4-3; maybe TRBD2 (6 bases). Germline V gene data show CDR1 as LGHNA and CDR2 as YSLEER. V lost 0 bases to trimming and J lost 2 bases, with 17 bases between them. The CDR3 has 17 amino acids. Here the CDR3 reads CASSQDLERAYTYEQYF. CDR3 sequence (DNA): TGCGCCAGCAGCCAAGATCTGGAGCGGGCGTACACCTACGAGCAGTACTTC.

The V and J genes are TRBV27 and TRBJ2-7, with 9 bases aligning to TRBD1. Unmatched junction bases numbered 10, after V lost 5 bases and J lost 2 bases. Germline V lookup: CDR1 MNHEY, CDR2 SMNVEV (reference sequence). The CDR3 is made up of 16 amino acids. CDR3 sequence: CASSGPGTGRAYEQYF. The CDR3 DNA reads TGTGCCAGCAGTGGTCCAGGGACAGGGAGGGCCTACGAGCAGTACTTC.

The rearrangement uses TRBV4-1 and TRBJ1-1; D gene unclear. Per the germline V gene, CDR1 is MGHRA and CDR2 is YSYEKL. V lost 7 bases to trimming and J lost 2 bases, with 14 bases between them. This CDR3 spans 14 amino acids. The CDR3 region is CASTLAKGNTEAFF. The CDR3 DNA follows: TGCGCCAGCACCCTAGCGAAAGGTAACACTGAAGCTTTCTTT.